These T cell receptor beta chains were read from a single sample in a study of CD8+CD57+ T cells in acquired aplastic anemia. A single record per CDR3 protein comes from TCRdb applying MiXCR to the reads. The table lists 150,000 to 200,000 distinct CDR3 sequences, roughly 64% of them singletons. What was sequenced was sorted CD4+, CD8+, or CD8+CD57+ T cells (not recorded which) from PBMCs. Source of these receptors: a human donor with severe aplastic anemia or a healthy control (not recorded which). CDR3s include the opening cysteine and the closing phenylalanine or tryptophan. Each record gives: V gene, CDR3 protein.

TRBV7-8 CASSLGGTYGYTF
TRBV9 CASSVAVLANTGELFF
TRBV19 CASSIAETNSPLHF
TRBV19 CASSIDRDSPLHF
TRBV19 CASRPGTGTTGELFF
TRBV20-1 CSASTLAGSIGGTQYF
TRBV5-1 CASSLVGAGAGNTIYF
TRBV24-1 CATSDPQGGGATEETQYF
TRBV10-2 CASSESRGARGQPQHF
TRBV5-1 CASSFDNEQFF
TRBV20-1 CSARYANTGELFF
TRBV29-1 CGEQTTAPEAFF
TRBV14 CASSNGTSGNEQFF
TRBV6-5 CASSYSMGQGMYEQYF
TRBV7-9 CASPMRDGYTF
TRBV2 CASSDKGASGNTIYF
TRBV2 CASSADRGHGYTF
TRBV30 CAGGVPGEQYF
TRBV7-3 CASSSGTSGVYEQYF
TRBV7-9 CASSSPSFYEQYF
TRBV9 CASSGWTGYNEQFF
TRBV19 CASTGQGGTGANVLTF
TRBV20-1 CSAINRLAGEQYF
TRBV7-9 CASSLRDSLTYGYTF
TRBV5-8 CASSFYGASKETQYF
TRBV15 CATSTQGTNYGYTF
TRBV28 CASTMTGELFF
TRBV7-8 CASSLGGTDGTSPLHF
TRBV20-1 CSLRESGSPLHF
TRBV7-9 CASTTGGRYEQYF
TRBV10-3 CAISDTSGAGETQYF
TRBV2 CASTPGTTRYTF
TRBV9 CASSVALGQETQYF
TRBV30 CAWSSGTGFNSPLHF
TRBV12-3/TRBV12-4 CASSPLRTGYEQYF
TRBV24-1 CATSDSRLAGDNEQFF
TRBV10-3 CAISEGQGTSGYTF
TRBV9 CASSDLGPNTEAFF
TRBV7-7 CAVRQPDGYTF
TRBV7-9 CASRPGREDGEQFF
TRBV7-9 CASSSLTDGGTGELFF
TRBV2 CASKERETSDTQYF
TRBV24-1 CATSAMSGSTDTQYF
TRBV20-1 CSARESGTKNIQYF
TRBV20-1 CSASAGTAYEQYF
TRBV7-3 CASSSQGVGYEQYF